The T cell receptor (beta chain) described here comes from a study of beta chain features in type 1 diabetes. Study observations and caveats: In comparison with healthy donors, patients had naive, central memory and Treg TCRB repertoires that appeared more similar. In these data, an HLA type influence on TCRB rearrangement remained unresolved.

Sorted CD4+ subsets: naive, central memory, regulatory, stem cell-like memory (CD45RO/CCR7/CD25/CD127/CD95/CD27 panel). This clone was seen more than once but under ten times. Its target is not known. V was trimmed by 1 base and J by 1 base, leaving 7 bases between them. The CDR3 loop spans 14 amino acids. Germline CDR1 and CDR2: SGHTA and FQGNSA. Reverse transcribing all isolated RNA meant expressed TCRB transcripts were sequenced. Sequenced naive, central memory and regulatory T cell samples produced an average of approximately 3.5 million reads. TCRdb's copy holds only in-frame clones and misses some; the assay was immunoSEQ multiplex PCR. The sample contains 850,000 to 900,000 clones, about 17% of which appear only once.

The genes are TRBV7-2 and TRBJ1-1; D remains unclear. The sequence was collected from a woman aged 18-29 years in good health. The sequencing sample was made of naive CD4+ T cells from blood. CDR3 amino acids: CASSLESANTEAFF. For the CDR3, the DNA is TGTGCCAGCAGCTTAGAGTCGGCGAACACTGAAGCTTTCTTT.